A single sample gave rise to the 13 T cell receptor beta chains below, sequenced in a study of tumor and adjacent non-tumor tissue in lung cancer. The template was RNA from unsorted bulk tissue. The library came from three nested PCR rounds adapted from ARM-PCR protocols. TCRdb reprocessed the multiplex PCR reads via MiXCR and lists one record per CDR3 protein. The data show tens of thousands of distinct CDR3 sequences, 60% to 85% seen once. The sample was lung tumor tissue. The source of these receptors is a woman in her forties or fifties with non-small cell lung cancer.

This clonotype was seen only a few times. This may stem from a read error, because a much larger clone lies one nucleotide away. This chain links TRBV28 with TRBJ1-5; no firm D call. CDR1 MDHEN and CDR2 SYDVKM come from the germline V gene. The length of the CDR3 is 13 residues. The CDR3 is CASSLPPRQPRHF. The CDR3 bases are TGTGCCAGCAGTTTACCCCCCCGGCAGCCCCGGCATTTT. The full variable domain, its missing parts supplied by reference TRBV28 and TRBJ1-5, is DVKVTQSSRYLVKRTGEKVFLECVQDMDHENMFWYRQDPGLGLRLIYFSYDVKMKEKGDIPEGYSVSREKKERFSLILESASTNQTSMYLCASSLPPRQPRHFGDGTRLSIL.

A word on this clonotype: Relative to the germline gene, one junction end is altered; a read error may explain this. This rearrangement joins TRBV5-1 to TRBJ2-5; TRBD1 matches at 7 bases. This CDR3 region has 17 residues. CDR1 is SGHRS, CDR2 YFSETQ, per germline. The chain's CDR3 is CTSSLQGGGWSPETQYF. The CDR3 bases are TGCACCAGCAGCTTGCAAGGGGGCGGGTGGTCCCCAGAGACCCAGTACTTC.

Notes on this clonotype: This may come from a read error, since a much larger clone is one base off. The chain carries TRBV5-1 and TRBJ2-3, with TRBD2 matching over 7 bases. CDR1 and CDR2 from the germline V gene are SGHRS and YFSETQ. The CDR3 is made up of 16 amino acids. The CDR3 spells CSSSLVSGPSTDTQYF. In DNA form, the CDR3 reads TGCTCCAGCAGCTTGGTTAGCGGGCCCAGCACAGATACGCAGTATTTT.

As regards this clonotype: Given the absence of the conserved phenylalanine or tryptophan at the CDR3 end, a read error is likely. V and J are TRBV28 and TRBJ2-4, with D unresolved. CDR1 and CDR2 (germline): MDHEN, SYDVKM. This CDR3 contains 13 residues. The CDR3 region has the DNA TGTGGCGGCAGTTTAGACGGCAAAAACATTCAGTACTTG. The encoded protein is CGGSLDGKNIQYL.

This clonotype was seen ten or more times. The chain couples TRBV28 to TRBJ2-1; 10 bases are shared with TRBD2. Germline CDR1 and CDR2: MDHEN and SYDVKM. This CDR3 spans 15 amino acids. The V segment lost 2 bases and the J segment 6 bases; nucleotides outside the gene matches: 4. The DNA of the CDR3 is TGTGCCAGCAGTTTAGGGCTAGCGGGAGTCAATGAGCAGTTCTTC. Its translation: CASSLGLAGVNEQFF.

The chain has TRBV4-1 and TRBJ2-7, with D maybe TRBD2 (5 bases). From germline, CDR1 is MGHRA and CDR2 YSYEKL. V dropped 4 bases and J dropped 0 bases, with 25 bases sitting between them. The CDR3 has 19 residues. The CDR3 sequence: CASSRFSGIAGRSSYEQYF. DNA of the CDR3: TGCGCCAGCAGCCGATTCTCGGGAATTGCGGGTCGAAGCTCCTACGAGCAGTACTTC.

This clonotype has more than one count but fewer than ten. The chain carries TRBV7-9 and TRBJ2-7; 7 positions match TRBD2. V trimming: 1 base; J trimming: 3 bases; junction bases outside the gene matches: 15. CDR1 is SEHNR, CDR2 FQNEAQ, per germline (reference sequence). The CDR3 length is 18 residues. The CDR3: CASSLVEREGPTGYEQYF. CDR3 nucleotide sequence: TGTGCCAGCAGCTTAGTGGAGCGGGAAGGTCCGACCGGCTACGAGCAGTACTTC.

This clonotype occurred once. A much larger clone lies a single base off, so this may be a read error. The V and J genes are TRBV6-4 and TRBJ2-1, with 14 nucleotides matching TRBD2. The CDR3 sequence is 15 residues long. Per germline, CDR1 MRHNA and CDR2 SNTAGT. DNA for the CDR3: TGTGCCAACAGTGTGGGGACTAGCGGGAGCAATGAGCAGTTCTTC. Translation gives CANSVGTSGSNEQFF.

The chain recombines TRBV6-5 with TRBJ1-6, with unresolved D. Between the trimmed V and J ends, which lost 9 bases and 7 bases, there was a span of 25 bases. The CDR3 has 17 amino acids. Germline CDR1 reads MNHEY; CDR2 reads SVGAGI. CDR3 DNA: TGTGCCAGTATTTACTCGAGAATGGGTTGGGAAAATTCACCCCTCCACTTT. This gives the protein CASIYSRMGWENSPLHF.

On this clonotype itself: A much larger clone differs by one base, so this may be a read error. The V call is TRBV20-1, the J call TRBJ2-1; 8 bases are a match to TRBD2. Germline assignment: CDR1 DFQATT and CDR2 SNEGSKA (reference sequence). This CDR3 contains 15 residues. CDR3 DNA: TGCGGTGCTAGGGCGACTAGCGTATACCACAATGAGCAGTTCTTC. This sequence encodes CGARATSVYHNEQFF.

Remarks on this clonotype: This may be a read error, as it is one base from a much larger clone. This chain uses TRBV10-3 with TRBJ2-1; D possibly corresponds to TRBD2 (7 bases). There are 15 residues in the CDR3. Per the germline V gene, CDR1 is ENHRY and CDR2 is SYGVKD. CDR3 loop: CAISARTAGYNGQFF. CDR3 coding DNA: TGTGCCATCAGCGCTCGGACAGCGGGGTACAATGGGCAGTTCTTC.

This clonotype is deemed medium-sized. The chain recombines TRBV29-1 with TRBJ2-5; D call uncertain. The V end was cut by 5 bases, the J end by 5 bases, with 15 bases between. CDR1 is SQVTM and CDR2 is ANQGSEA in the germline V gene. This CDR3 comprises 13 residues. The CDR3 spells CSVSENLGETQYF. For the CDR3, the DNA is TGCAGCGTTTCTGAGAATTTGGGGGAGACCCAGTACTTC.

The J gene is TRBJ2-5, the V gene TRBV20-1; 11 bases agree with TRBD2. Germline CDR1 and CDR2: DFQATT and SNEGSKA (reference sequence). With 1 base clipped from V and 4 bases from J, the junction kept 8 bases outside the gene matches. The CDR3 length is 16 residues. DNA for the CDR3: TGCAGTGCTAGAGCCTCGGGGCTAGCGGGAGGAGAGACCCAGTACTTC. Protein: CSARASGLAGGETQYF.